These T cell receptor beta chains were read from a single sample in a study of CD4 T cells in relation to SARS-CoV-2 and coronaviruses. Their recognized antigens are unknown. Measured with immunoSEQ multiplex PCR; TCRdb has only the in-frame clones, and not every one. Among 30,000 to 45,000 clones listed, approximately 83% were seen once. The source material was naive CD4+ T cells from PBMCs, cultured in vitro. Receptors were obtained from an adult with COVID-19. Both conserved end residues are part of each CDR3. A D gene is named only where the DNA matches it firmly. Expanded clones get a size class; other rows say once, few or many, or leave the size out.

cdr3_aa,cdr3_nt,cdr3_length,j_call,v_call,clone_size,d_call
CASSLRDRVGGYTF,TGTGCCAGCAGCCTACGGGACAGGGTCGGGGGCTACACCTTC,14,TRBJ1-2,TRBV5-6,-,TRBD1
CASASGRVNEQFF,TGTGCCAGCGCTAGCGGGAGGGTTAATGAGCAGTTCTTC,13,TRBJ2-1,TRBV6-5,-,TRBD2
CASSVSEGEQFF,TGTGCCAGCAGTGTTAGTGAGGGTGAGCAGTTCTTC,12,TRBJ2-1,TRBV2,-,-
CASSLEGYSPLHF,TGTGCCAGCAGCTTAGAGGGGTACTCACCCCTCCACTTT,13,TRBJ1-6,TRBV7-9,-,-
CASSRRQRERGTDTQYF,TGCGCCAGCAGCAGACGACAAAGGGAGCGGGGCACAGATACGCAGTATTTT,17,TRBJ2-3,TRBV5-1,-,-
CASSQLPGQGAGQPQHF,TGTGCCAGCAGTCAACTACCGGGACAGGGGGCCGGGCAGCCCCAGCATTTT,17,TRBJ1-5,TRBV7-9,-,TRBD1
CASSLFAGPDGYTF,TGTGCCAGCAGTTTATTCGCGGGGCCGGATGGCTACACCTTC,14,TRBJ1-2,TRBV28,few,-
CASSTTGNYEQFF,TGTGCCAGCAGTACGACAGGGAACTATGAGCAGTTCTTC,13,TRBJ2-1,TRBV6-2/TRBV6-3,-,TRBD1
CASSLGTGERYNQPQHF,TGTGCCAGCAGCTTAGGAACAGGGGAACGCTACAATCAGCCCCAGCATTTT,17,TRBJ1-5,TRBV5-6,-,TRBD1
CASSTDRVPPNTEAFF,TGTGCCAGCAGCACGGACAGGGTCCCCCCGAACACTGAAGCTTTCTTT,16,TRBJ1-1,TRBV7-9,few,TRBD1
CASSPTDLRGSPLHF,TGTGCCAGCAGCCCGACGGACCTCAGGGGGTCACCCCTCCACTTT,15,TRBJ1-6,TRBV7-8,-,TRBD1
CASSQVVAGLNTGELFF,TGCGCCAGCAGCCAAGTTGTAGCGGGTCTTAACACCGGGGAGCTGTTTTTT,17,TRBJ2-2,TRBV4-1,-,TRBD2
CASSIGRGSYEQYF,TGTGCCAGTAGTATCGGCAGAGGGTCCTACGAGCAGTACTTC,14,TRBJ2-7,TRBV19,-,-